Here is one T cell receptor (beta chain) with its context. Its specificity is unknown. Method: immunoSEQ multiplex PCR; TCRdb's copy keeps in-frame clones and lacks some. The sample comprises over 60,000 clones, nearly 98% of which are singletons, and about 0.61% rests with the top ten. This record comes from a study of Tregs in tolerant kidney transplant recipients. Turning to the study itself: The nonmyeloablative bone marrow transplants came from related graft donors, with transient mixed chimerism.

Regarding the study as a whole: Biological reproducibility was not directly addressed in this study.

Trimming cost V 6 bases and J 2 bases, with 10 bases left between them. CDR1 and CDR2 from the germline V gene are LNHDA and SQIVND (reference sequence). CDR3 length: 13 amino acids. This TCR was sampled from a human donor who received a combined kidney and bone marrow transplant. The sample consisted of CD4+ T cells from blood, taken before the transplant. V gene TRBV19 combines with J gene TRBJ1-2; D gene unclear. The CDR3 region is CASRLDSNYGYTF. The CDR3 nucleotides are TGTGCCAGTAGACTCGACTCGAACTATGGCTACACCTTC. The variable domain in full, completed from reference TRBV19 and TRBJ1-2, reads DGGITQSPKYLFRKEGQNVTLSCEQNLNHDAMYWYRQDPGQGLRLIYYSQIVNDFQKGDIAEGYSVSREKKESFPLTVTSAQKNPTAFYLCASRLDSNYGYTFGSGTRLTVV.